This is a list of T cell receptor beta chains from one sample in a study of sequential checkpoint blockade in melanoma. The data were produced by immunoSEQ multiplex PCR, yet TCRdb's version contains in-frame clones alone and is incomplete. The sample consists of more than 9,500 clones, roughly two thirds of them appearing once. This specimen was CD8+ T cells sorted from blood (inferred from file names), taken from a patient given nivolumab and ipilimumab in sequence. Every receptor here comes from a human donor with melanoma. Each CDR3 is given with its conserved first and last residue. The D gene is left open where the match is weak. The size field is filled for only some rows; it gives once, few, many or a size class.

>TRBD1|TRBV28|TRBJ2-1|NA
TGTGCCAGCAGCCCCGACAGGGTGTTTGACAATGAGCAGTTCTTC
CASSPDRVFDNEQFF
>NA|TRBV28|TRBJ2-7|once
TGTGCCAGCAGTTTATCGGTCGCGGGGGAGCAGTACTTC
CASSLSVAGEQYF
>TRBD1|TRBV30|TRBJ2-7|NA
TGTGCCTGGAGGGGACAGGGGGCCGTCGAGCAGTACTTC
CAWRGQGAVEQYF
>NA|TRBV10-3|TRBJ2-7|large
TGTGCCATCAGGGTTGAGGCGACTAGTAACTCCTTCGAGCAGTACTTC
CAIRVEATSNSFEQYF
>TRBD2|TRBV25-1|TRBJ2-7|few
TGTGCCAGCAGTGACGGACTAGCGGGGGTCTCCTACGAGCAGTACTTC
CASSDGLAGVSYEQYF
>TRBD1|TRBV29-1|TRBJ2-7|few
TGCAGCGTACTCAGGGGGAACACCTACGAGCAGTACTTC
CSVLRGNTYEQYF
>NA|TRBV4-1|TRBJ2-7|NA
TGCGCCAGCAGCCAAGATTCACAGGGCGGATCCTACGAGCAGTACTTC
CASSQDSQGGSYEQYF
>NA|TRBV12-5|TRBJ2-7|NA
TGTGCTAGTGGTTCGCGACTACACGAGCAGTACTTC
CASGSRLHEQYF
>TRBD2|TRBV27|TRBJ2-7|NA
TGTGCCAGCAGTTTATCGGCTAGCGGGATCTACGAGCAGTACTTC
CASSLSASGIYEQYF
>NA|TRBV4-2|TRBJ2-7|NA
TGTGCCAGCAGCCAAGATGCCCTAGCTTACGAGCAGTACTTC
CASSQDALAYEQYF
>TRBD1|TRBV4-1|TRBJ1-2|NA
TGCGCCAGCAGCCAAGTCTCGACAGGGGCGGTAGCTAACTATGGCTACACCTTC
CASSQVSTGAVANYGYTF
>NA|TRBV9|TRBJ1-2|NA
TGTGCCAGCAGCCTCGACAGTTTTCGCTACACCTTC
CASSLDSFRYTF
>TRBD1|TRBV5-8|TRBJ2-7|NA
TGTGCCAGCAGACAGGGGTCCTACGAGCAGTACTTC
CASRQGSYEQYF
>NA|TRBV6-5|TRBJ2-7|few
TGTGCCAGCAGCCTCGGACTCTCCTACGAGCAGTACTTC
CASSLGLSYEQYF
>NA|TRBV7-2|TRBJ1-2|few
TGTGCCAGCAGCTTAGCGGCAGGGGAAGGCTACACCTTC
CASSLAAGEGYTF
>NA|TRBV23-1|TRBJ1-3|NA
TGCGCCAGCAGTCAATCCCTGCAGGGGAAGTCTGGAAACACCATATATTTT
CASSQSLQGKSGNTIYF
>NA|TRBV27|TRBJ1-4|NA
TGTGCCAGCAGCTCAATCGATCGACTCGGGGTGGCTAATGAAAAACTGTTTTTT
CASSSIDRLGVANEKLFF
>NA|TRBV5-6|TRBJ2-7|NA
TGTGCCAGCAGCTTGCGGGGAAGGACCTACGAGCAGTACTTC
CASSLRGRTYEQYF
>TRBD2|TRBV5-3|TRBJ2-7|NA
TGTGCCAGCAGCTTCATAGCGGGAGCTTCAGAGCAGTACTTC
CASSFIAGASEQYF
>NA|TRBV4-1|TRBJ2-7|NA
TGCGCCAGCAGCCAAGTCAAAAACGAGCAGTACTTC
CASSQVKNEQYF
>TRBD1|TRBV5-1|TRBJ1-2|NA
TGCGCCAGGCGGGACAGAGGGGTAGTTTACTATGGCTACACCTTC
CARRDRGVVYYGYTF
>NA|TRBV7-9|TRBJ1-1|NA
TGTGCCAGCAGCCGAACTTTGAACACTGAAGCTTTCTTT
CASSRTLNTEAFF
>NA|TRBV6-1|TRBJ2-7|NA
TGTGCCGGCAGGTCAACCCGGACGCGGACTTTCGAGCAGTACTTC
CAGRSTRTRTFEQYF
>NA|TRBV19|TRBJ2-1|NA
TGTGCCAGTAGGGGGGCTAGCGGTAAGCAGTTCTTC
CASRGASGKQFF
>NA|TRBV7-6|TRBJ2-3|NA
TGTGCCAGCAGCCAACCCGCAGACACCGTTGGCACAGATACGCAGTATTTT
CASSQPADTVGTDTQYF
>NA|TRBV4-3|TRBJ1-5|once
TGCGCCAGCAGCCAAAGAGAGCCTAGCAATCAGCCCCAGCATTTT
CASSQREPSNQPQHF
>TRBD1|TRBV14|TRBJ2-1|NA
TGTGCCAGCAGCCAGAGTTTTGTCGGACAGGGGAGCTCCTACAATGAGCAGTTCTTC
CASSQSFVGQGSSYNEQFF
>TRBD1|TRBV5-1|TRBJ2-7|NA
TGCGCCAGCAGCTTCCCTAAAGAGGGGGCGTACTACGAGCAGTACTTC
CASSFPKEGAYYEQYF
>TRBD2|TRBV7-9|TRBJ2-5|few
TGTGCCAGCAGCCCCCCCGGGGGGGATCGGGAGACCCAGTACTTC
CASSPPGGDRETQYF
>NA|TRBV30|TRBJ2-7|NA
TGTGCCTGGAGTCACAGGGTCGGGCAGTACTTC
CAWSHRVGQYF
>TRBD2|TRBV28|TRBJ2-1|NA
TGTGCCAGCAGACCCCCCGTAGCGGGTCCGATTTTAAGCTCCTACAATGAGCAGTTCTTC
CASRPPVAGPILSSYNEQFF
>TRBD1|TRBV10-1|TRBJ2-7|medium-sized
TGCGCCAGCAGTGAGGGGACAGTTGGCTCCTACGAGCAGTACTTC
CASSEGTVGSYEQYF
>TRBD1|TRBV5-6|TRBJ1-2|few
TGTGCCAGCAGCTTACTGTTTGAGGGGGCGCACGGCTATGGCTACACCTTC
CASSLLFEGAHGYGYTF
>TRBD2|TRBV7-3|TRBJ2-1|NA
TGTGCCAGCAGCCCCCTCACCGGGAGGCCGAGCTCCTACAATGAGCAGTTCTTC
CASSPLTGRPSSYNEQFF
>TRBD2|TRBV4-2|TRBJ2-1|NA
TGTGCCAGCAGGTCTAGCGGGGGCTTGAATGAGCAGTTCTTC
CASRSSGGLNEQFF
>NA|TRBV28|TRBJ1-5|large
TGTGCCAGCAGCAGTCCTGGGCAGGCTAGCAATCAGCCCCAGCATTTT
CASSSPGQASNQPQHF
>TRBD1|TRBV6-1|TRBJ1-1|NA
TGTGCCAGCAGGCTACCGAGAACAGGGGACACTGAAGCTTTCTTT
CASRLPRTGDTEAFF
>TRBD1|TRBV29-1|TRBJ2-7|NA
TGCAGCGTTGAGGGCTCCTTAGAGGGACAGATCTACGAGCAGTACTTC
CSVEGSLEGQIYEQYF
>NA|TRBV9|TRBJ2-7|few
TGTGCCAGCAGCGTAGAGACGGCTGCGGCCTACGAGCAGTACTTC
CASSVETAAAYEQYF
>NA|TRBV6-5|TRBJ2-7|NA
TGTGCCAGCAGTTACGCGGCTAGCGTTACCTACGAGCAGTACTTC
CASSYAASVTYEQYF
>NA|TRBV7-8|TRBJ1-1|once
TGTGCCAGCAGGCAGGAACCCGATGAAGCTTTCTTT
CASRQEPDEAFF
>TRBD1|TRBV7-9|TRBJ2-4|NA
TGTGCCAGCAGCTTAGACAGGGGACCGAACATTCAGTACTTC
CASSLDRGPNIQYF
>NA|TRBV11-2|TRBJ2-1|few
TGTGCCAGCAGCTTACAGAATGAGCAGTTCTTC
CASSLQNEQFF
>NA|TRBV13|TRBJ2-7|NA
TGTGCCAGCAGCTTAAGATTGGGGGCACCCAGCTCCTACGAGCAGTACTTC
CASSLRLGAPSSYEQYF